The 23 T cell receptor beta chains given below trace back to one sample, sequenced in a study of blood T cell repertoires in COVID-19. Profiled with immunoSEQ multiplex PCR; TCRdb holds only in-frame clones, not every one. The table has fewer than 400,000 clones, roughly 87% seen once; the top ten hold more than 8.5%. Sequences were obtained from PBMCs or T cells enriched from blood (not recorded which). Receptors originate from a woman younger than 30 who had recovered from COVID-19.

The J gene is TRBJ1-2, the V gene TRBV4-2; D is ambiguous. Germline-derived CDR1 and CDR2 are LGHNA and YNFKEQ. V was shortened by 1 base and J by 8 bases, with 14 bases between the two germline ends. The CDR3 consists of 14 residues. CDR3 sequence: CASSQVTPGSGYTF. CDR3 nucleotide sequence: TGTGCCAGCAGCCAAGTAACCCCCGGTTCCGGCTACACCTTC.

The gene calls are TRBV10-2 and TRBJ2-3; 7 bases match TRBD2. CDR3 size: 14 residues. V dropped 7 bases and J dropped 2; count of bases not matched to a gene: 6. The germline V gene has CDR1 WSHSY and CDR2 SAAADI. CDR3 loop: CASTGGIITDTQYF. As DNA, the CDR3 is TGCGCCAGCACCGGGGGGATTATCACAGATACGCAGTATTTT.

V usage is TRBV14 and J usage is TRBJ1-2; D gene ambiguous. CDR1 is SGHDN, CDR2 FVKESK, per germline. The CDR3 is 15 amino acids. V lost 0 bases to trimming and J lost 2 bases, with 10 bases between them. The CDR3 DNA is TGTGCCAGCAGCCAAGAAACACCTCCCAACTATGGCTACACCTTC. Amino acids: CASSQETPPNYGYTF.

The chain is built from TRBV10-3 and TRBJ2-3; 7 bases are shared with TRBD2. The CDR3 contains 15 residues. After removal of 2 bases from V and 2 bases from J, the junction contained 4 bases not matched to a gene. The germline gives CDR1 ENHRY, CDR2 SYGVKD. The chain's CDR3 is CAISELAELTDTQYF. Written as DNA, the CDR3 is TGTGCCATCAGTGAGCTAGCGGAGCTCACAGATACGCAGTATTTT.

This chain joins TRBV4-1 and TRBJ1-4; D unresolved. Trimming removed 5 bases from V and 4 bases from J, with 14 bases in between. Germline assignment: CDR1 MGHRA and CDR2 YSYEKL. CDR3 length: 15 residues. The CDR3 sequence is CASSSEIASNEKLFF. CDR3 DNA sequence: TGCGCCAGCAGCTCCGAAATAGCTAGTAATGAAAAACTGTTTTTT.

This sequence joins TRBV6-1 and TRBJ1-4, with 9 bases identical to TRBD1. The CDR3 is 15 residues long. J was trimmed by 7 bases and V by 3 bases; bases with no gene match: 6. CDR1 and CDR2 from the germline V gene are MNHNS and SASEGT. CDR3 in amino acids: CASSEPQGASEKLFF. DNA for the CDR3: TGTGCCAGCAGTGAGCCACAGGGGGCAAGTGAAAAACTGTTTTTT.

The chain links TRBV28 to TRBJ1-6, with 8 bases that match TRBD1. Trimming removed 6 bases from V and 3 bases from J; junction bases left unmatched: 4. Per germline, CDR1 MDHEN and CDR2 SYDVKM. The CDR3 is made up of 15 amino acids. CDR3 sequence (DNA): TGTGCCAGCAGACAGGGGGAGAACTATAATTCACCCCTCCACTTT. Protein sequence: CASRQGENYNSPLHF.

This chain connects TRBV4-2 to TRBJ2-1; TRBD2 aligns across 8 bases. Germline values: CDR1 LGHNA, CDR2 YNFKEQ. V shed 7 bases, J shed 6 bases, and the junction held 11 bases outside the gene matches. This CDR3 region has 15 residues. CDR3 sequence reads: CASNLGLADTNEQFF. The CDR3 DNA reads TGTGCCAGCAACCTCGGACTAGCAGATACCAATGAGCAGTTCTTC.

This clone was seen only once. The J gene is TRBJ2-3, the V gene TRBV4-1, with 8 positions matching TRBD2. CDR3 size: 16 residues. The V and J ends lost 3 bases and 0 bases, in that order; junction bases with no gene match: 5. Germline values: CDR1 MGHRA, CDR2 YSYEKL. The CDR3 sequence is CASSQRSGGSTDTQYF. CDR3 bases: TGCGCCAGCAGCCAGAGGAGCGGGGGTAGCACAGATACGCAGTATTTT.

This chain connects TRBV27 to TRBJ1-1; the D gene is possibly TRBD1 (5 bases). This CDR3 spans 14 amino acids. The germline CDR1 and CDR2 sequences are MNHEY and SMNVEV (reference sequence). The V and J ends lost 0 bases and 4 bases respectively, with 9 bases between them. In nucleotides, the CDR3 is TGTGCCAGCAGTTTATCCCCCGGGGGCACTGAAGCTTTCTTT. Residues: CASSLSPGGTEAFF.

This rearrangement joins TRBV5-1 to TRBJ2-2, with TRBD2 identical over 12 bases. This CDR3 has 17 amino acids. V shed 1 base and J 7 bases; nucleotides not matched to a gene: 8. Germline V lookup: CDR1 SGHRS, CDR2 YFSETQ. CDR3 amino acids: CASSLNGLAGFGGELFF. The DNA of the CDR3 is TGCGCCAGCAGCTTGAACGGACTAGCGGGGTTCGGCGGGGAGCTGTTTTTT.

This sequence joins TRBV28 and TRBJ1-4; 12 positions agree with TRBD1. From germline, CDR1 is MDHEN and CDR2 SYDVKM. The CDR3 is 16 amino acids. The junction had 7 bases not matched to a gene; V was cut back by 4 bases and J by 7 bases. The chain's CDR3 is CASSSPGQGAREKLFF. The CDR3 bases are TGTGCCAGCAGTTCGCCGGGACAGGGGGCGCGTGAAAAACTGTTTTTT.

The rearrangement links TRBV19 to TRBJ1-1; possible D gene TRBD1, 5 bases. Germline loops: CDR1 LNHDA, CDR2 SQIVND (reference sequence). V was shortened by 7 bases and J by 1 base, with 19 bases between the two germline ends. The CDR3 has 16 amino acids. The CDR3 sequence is CASTPPREGSNTEAFF. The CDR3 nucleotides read TGTGCCAGTACCCCCCCCCGGGAGGGGTCGAACACTGAAGCTTTCTTT.

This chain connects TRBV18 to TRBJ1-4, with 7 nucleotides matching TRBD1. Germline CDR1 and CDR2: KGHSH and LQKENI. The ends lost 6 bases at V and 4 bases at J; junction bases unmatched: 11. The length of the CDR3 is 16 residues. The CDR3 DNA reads TGTGCCAGCTCCCGCAAAATCCGGGACAGTAATGAAAAACTGTTTTTT. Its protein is CASSRKIRDSNEKLFF.

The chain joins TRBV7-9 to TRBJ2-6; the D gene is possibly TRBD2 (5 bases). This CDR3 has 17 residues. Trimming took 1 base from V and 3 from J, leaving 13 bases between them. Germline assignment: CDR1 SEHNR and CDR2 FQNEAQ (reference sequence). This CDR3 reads CASSLVGVQRGANVLTF. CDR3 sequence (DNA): TGTGCCAGCAGCTTAGTGGGAGTCCAACGTGGGGCCAACGTCCTGACTTTC.

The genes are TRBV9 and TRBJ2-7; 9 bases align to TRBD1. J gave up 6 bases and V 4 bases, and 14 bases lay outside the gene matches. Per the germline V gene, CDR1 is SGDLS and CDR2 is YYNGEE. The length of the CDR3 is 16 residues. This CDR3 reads CASSPHPGTGLAEQYF. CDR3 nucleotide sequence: TGTGCCAGCAGCCCACATCCCGGGACAGGGCTTGCCGAGCAGTACTTC.

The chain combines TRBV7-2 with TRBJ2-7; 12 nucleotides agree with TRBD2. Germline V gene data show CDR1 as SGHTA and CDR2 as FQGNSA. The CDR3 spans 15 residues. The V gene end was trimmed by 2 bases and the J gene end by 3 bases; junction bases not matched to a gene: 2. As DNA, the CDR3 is TGTGCCAGCAGCTTACTAGCGGGGGGGTTCTACGAGCAGTACTTC. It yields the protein CASSLLAGGFYEQYF.

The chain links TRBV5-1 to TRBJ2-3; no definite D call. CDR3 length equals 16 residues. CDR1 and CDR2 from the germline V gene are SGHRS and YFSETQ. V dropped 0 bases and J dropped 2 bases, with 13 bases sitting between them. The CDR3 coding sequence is TGCGCCAGCAGCTTGGGTCCGCGGAAATCCACAGATACGCAGTATTTT. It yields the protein CASSLGPRKSTDTQYF.

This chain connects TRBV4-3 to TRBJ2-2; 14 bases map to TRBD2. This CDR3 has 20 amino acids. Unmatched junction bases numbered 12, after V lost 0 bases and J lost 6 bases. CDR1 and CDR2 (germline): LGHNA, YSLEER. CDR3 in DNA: TGCGCCAGCAGCCAAGAAACCCCTGGACTAGCGGGAGGTTTACCCGGGGAGCTGTTTTTT. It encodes CASSQETPGLAGGLPGELFF.

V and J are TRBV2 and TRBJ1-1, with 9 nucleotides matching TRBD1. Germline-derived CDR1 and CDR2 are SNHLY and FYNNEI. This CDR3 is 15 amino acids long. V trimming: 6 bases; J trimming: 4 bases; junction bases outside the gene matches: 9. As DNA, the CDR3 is TGTGCCAGCAGCGGACAGGGGACTCGAGGCACTGAAGCTTTCTTT. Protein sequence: CASSGQGTRGTEAFF.

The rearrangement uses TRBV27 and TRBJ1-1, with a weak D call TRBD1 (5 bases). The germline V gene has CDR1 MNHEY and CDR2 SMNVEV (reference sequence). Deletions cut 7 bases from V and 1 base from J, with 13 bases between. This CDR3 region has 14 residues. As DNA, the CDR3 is TGTGCCAGCACCCCACTCGGGGGGAACACTGAAGCTTTCTTT. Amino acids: CASTPLGGNTEAFF.

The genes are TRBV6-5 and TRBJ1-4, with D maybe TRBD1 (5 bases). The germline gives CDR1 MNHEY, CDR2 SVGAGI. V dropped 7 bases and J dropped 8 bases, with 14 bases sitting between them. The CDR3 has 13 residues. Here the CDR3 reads CASNWGEGEKLFF. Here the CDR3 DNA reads TGTGCCAGCAACTGGGGGGAAGGGGAAAAACTGTTTTTT.

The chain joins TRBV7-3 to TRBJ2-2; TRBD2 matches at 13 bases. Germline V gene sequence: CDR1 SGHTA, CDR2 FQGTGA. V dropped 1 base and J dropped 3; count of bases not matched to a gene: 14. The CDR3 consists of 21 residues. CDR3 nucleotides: TGTGCCAGCAGCTTAATCCCATACTCGGGACTAGCGGGATCCTACACCGGGGAGCTGTTTTTT. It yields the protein CASSLIPYSGLAGSYTGELFF.